This T cell receptor (beta chain) was documented in a study of blood T cell repertoires in COVID-19. Study-level information: PBMCs, B-cell-depleted T cells, or T cells provided the cDNA or gDNA that made up the material.

All enrollees were about 18 to 90 years old and from roughly 26 US areas. Data came from immunoSEQ multiplex PCR; TCRdb stores just in-frame clones and leaves some out. The profile shows around 130,000 clones, around 80% of them singletons. A single count supports this clone. There are 18 residues in the CDR3. The gene calls are TRBV21-1 and TRBJ2-2; the DNA was not used to check the table's D call, TRBD1. TRBV21-1 is shown as a pseudogene. The sequence derives from a man aged 35-49 years with acute COVID-19. The sequenced sample consisted of PBMCs or T cells enriched from blood (not recorded which). The CDR3 DNA reads TGTGCCAGCAGCAAAGCCGGAGCCAGGGGGCAAAAAACCGGGGAGCTGTTTTTT. Protein sequence: CASSKAGARGQKTGELFF.